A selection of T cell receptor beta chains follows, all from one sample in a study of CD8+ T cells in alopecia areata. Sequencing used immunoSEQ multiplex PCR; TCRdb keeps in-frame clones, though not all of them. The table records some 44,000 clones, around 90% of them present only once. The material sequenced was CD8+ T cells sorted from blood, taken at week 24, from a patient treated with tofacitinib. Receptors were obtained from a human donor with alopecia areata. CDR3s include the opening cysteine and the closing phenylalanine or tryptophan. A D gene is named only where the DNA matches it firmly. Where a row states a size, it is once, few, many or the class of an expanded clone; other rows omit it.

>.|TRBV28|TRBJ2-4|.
CASSPPVAKNIQYF
TGTGCCAGCAGTCCGCCAGTAGCCAAAAACATTCAGTACTTC
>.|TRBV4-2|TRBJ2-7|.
CASSQESRGAGYEQYF
TGTGCCAGCAGCCAAGAAAGCCGAGGGGCCGGCTACGAGCAGTACTTC
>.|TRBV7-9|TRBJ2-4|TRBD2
CASSNSGGALNIQYF
TGTGCCAGCAGCAATAGCGGGGGGGCCTTGAACATTCAGTACTTC
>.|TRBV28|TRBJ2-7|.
CASSFLYPGPSEVNEQYF
TGTGCCAGCAGTTTCCTATATCCCGGTCCTAGCGAGGTTAACGAGCAGTACTTC
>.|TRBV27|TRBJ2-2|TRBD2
CASSLTRGLADTGELFF
TGTGCCAGCAGTCTCACTAGGGGACTAGCGGACACCGGGGAGCTGTTTTTT
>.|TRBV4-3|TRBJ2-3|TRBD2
CASSRTKTSGRTDTQYF
TGCGCCAGCAGCAGGACTAAGACTAGCGGTCGCACAGATACGCAGTATTTT
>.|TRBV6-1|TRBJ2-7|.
CASETTRDEQYF
TGTGCCAGCGAAACAACCAGGGACGAGCAGTACTTC
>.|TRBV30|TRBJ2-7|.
CAWRTGYEQYF
TGTGCCTGGAGAACGGGCTACGAGCAGTACTTC
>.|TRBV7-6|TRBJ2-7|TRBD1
CASSLVQGASYEQYF
TGTGCCAGCAGCTTAGTCCAGGGGGCCTCTTACGAGCAGTACTTC
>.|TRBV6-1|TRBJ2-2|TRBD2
CASSEKRGNTGELFF
TGTGCCAGCAGTGAGAAGCGGGGGAACACCGGGGAGCTGTTTTTT
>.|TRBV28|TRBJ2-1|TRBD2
CATLTSGGGHEQFF
TGTGCCACCCTAACTAGCGGGGGCGGGCATGAGCAGTTCTTC
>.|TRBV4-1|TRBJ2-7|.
CASSQDPRAPYEQYF
TGCGCCAGCAGCCAAGATCCGAGGGCGCCCTACGAGCAGTACTTC
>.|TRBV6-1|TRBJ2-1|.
CASREIGSEQFF
TGTGCCAGCAGAGAAATTGGGAGTGAGCAGTTCTTC
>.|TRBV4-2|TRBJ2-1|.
CASSQDRGEFF
TGTGCCAGCAGCCAAGACAGGGGTGAGTTCTTC
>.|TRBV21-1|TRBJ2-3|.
CASDRGVDTQYF
TGTGCCAGCGATAGGGGGGTAGATACGCAGTATTTT
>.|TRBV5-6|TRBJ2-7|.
CASSLGTEQYF
TGTGCCAGCAGCTTGGGGACCGAGCAGTACTTC
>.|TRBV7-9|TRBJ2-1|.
CASSLEGVYNEQFF
TGTGCCAGCAGCTTAGAGGGGGTTTACAATGAGCAGTTCTTC
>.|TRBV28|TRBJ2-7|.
CASSSGQREEQYF
TGTGCCAGCAGTTCCGGACAAAGGGAGGAGCAGTACTTC
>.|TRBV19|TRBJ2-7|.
CASSKTGTEISYEQYF
TGTGCCAGTAGCAAAACCGGGACCGAGATCTCCTACGAGCAGTACTTC
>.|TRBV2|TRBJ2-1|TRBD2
CASTYRDYLRNEQFF
TGTGCCAGCACCTATCGGGACTACCTTCGGAATGAGCAGTTCTTC
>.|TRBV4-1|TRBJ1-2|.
CASSQADGLSGYTF
TGCGCCAGCAGCCAAGCGGACGGTTTAAGTGGCTACACCTTC
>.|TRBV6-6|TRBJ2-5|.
CASSYWNQETQYF
TGTGCCAGCAGTTACTGGAATCAAGAGACCCAGTACTTC
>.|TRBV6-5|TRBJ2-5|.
CASSYSGGVQETQYF
TGTGCCAGCAGTTACTCTGGTGGAGTCCAAGAGACCCAGTACTTC
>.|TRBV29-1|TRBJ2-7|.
CSVLAATYEQYF
TGCAGCGTTCTCGCGGCTACCTACGAGCAGTACTTC
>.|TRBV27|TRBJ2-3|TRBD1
CASSRTGVDTRYF
TGTGCCAGCAGTCGGACAGGGGTCGATACGCGGTATTTT
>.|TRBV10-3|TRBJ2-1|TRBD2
CAISSGGASDEQFF
TGTGCCATCAGTAGCGGGGGGGCCTCCGATGAGCAGTTCTTC
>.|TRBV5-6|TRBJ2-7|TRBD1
CASRQTGTYEQYF
TGTGCCAGCAGACAGACAGGGACCTACGAGCAGTACTTC
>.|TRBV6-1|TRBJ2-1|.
CASSEEGSVAYNEQFF
TGTGCCAGCAGTGAGGAGGGGTCAGTCGCGTACAATGAGCAGTTCTTC
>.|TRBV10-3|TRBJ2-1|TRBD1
CAITQTGTGGNEQFF
TGTGCCATCACCCAAACCGGGACAGGGGGCAATGAGCAGTTCTTC
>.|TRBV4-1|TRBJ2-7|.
CASSQVSSDFYEQYF
TGCGCCAGCAGCCAAGTAAGTAGCGACTTCTACGAGCAGTACTTC
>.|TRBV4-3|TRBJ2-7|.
CASSQTGNGEQYF
TGCGCCAGCAGCCAAACCGGGAATGGCGAGCAGTACTTC
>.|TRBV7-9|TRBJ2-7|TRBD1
CASSKPGQGLSYEQYF
TGTGCCAGCAGCAAACCGGGACAGGGTCTCTCCTACGAGCAGTACTTC
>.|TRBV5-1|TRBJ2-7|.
CASSLVGQPGYEQYF
TGCGCCAGCAGCTTGGTTGGACAGCCAGGATACGAGCAGTACTTC
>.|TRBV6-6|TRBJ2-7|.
CASSIGGFYEQYF
TGTGCCAGCAGCATAGGGGGGTTTTACGAGCAGTACTTC
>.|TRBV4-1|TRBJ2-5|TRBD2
CASSQERGGAQYF
TGCGCCAGCAGCCAAGAGCGGGGGGGGGCCCAGTACTTC
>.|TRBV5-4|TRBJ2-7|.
CASSTTLGDKVYEQYF
TGTGCCAGCAGCACAACCCTTGGGGACAAAGTCTACGAGCAGTACTTC
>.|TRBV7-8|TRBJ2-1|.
CASSLGSGALNNEQFF
TGTGCCAGCAGCTTGGGATCGGGGGCCCTAAACAATGAGCAGTTCTTC
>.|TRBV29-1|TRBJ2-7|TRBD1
CSVELIQGTKESYEQYF
TGCAGCGTTGAGCTGATACAGGGGACGAAGGAGTCCTACGAGCAGTACTTC
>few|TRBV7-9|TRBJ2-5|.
CASLDSKGTQYF
TGTGCCAGCTTGGACTCAAAAGGGACCCAGTACTTC
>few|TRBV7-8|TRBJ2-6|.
CASSLSQWGSGANVLTF
TGTGCCAGCAGCTTAAGCCAATGGGGTTCTGGGGCCAACGTCCTGACTTTC
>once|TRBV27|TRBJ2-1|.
CASSPPNQFNEQFF
TGTGCCAGCAGTCCCCCCAACCAGTTTAATGAGCAGTTCTTC
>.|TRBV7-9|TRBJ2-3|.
CASSHYTDTQYF
TGTGCCAGCAGCCATTACACAGATACGCAGTATTTT
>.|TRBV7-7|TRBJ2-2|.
CASSLFIGEGGGELFF
TGTGCTAGCAGCTTATTTATCGGGGAAGGCGGCGGGGAGCTGTTTTTT
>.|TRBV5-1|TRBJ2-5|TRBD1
CASSSSRDRDRGTSRETQYF
TGCGCCAGCAGCTCGAGTCGGGACCGGGACAGGGGGACTAGCCGCGAGACCCAGTACTTC
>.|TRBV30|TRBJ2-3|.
CAWSLAGASTDTQYF
TGTGCCTGGAGTCTTGCGGGGGCAAGCACAGATACGCAGTATTTT
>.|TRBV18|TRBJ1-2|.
CASSRATSRGFYGYTF
TGTGCCAGCTCACGGGCCACCTCGCGGGGATTCTATGGCTACACCTTC
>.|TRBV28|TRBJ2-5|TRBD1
CASSGRGTGQETQYF
TGTGCCAGCAGTGGCCGCGGGACAGGGCAAGAGACCCAGTACTTC
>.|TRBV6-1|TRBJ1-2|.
CASSKAEHYGYTF
TGTGCCAGCTCTAAGGCAGAGCACTATGGCTACACCTTC